A single TCR beta chain is shown here with its context. Its antigen is still unknown. Trimming took 9 bases from V and 6 from J, leaving 14 bases between them. The CDR3 is 13 amino acids. Germline-derived CDR1 and CDR2 are LNHDA and SQIVND (reference sequence). Peripheral blood, together with lesional scalp punch biopsies, was collected from alopecia areata patients. RNA was isolated and reverse transcribed to cDNA, the sequencing template. TCRdb's table, derived via immunoSEQ multiplex PCR, lists solely in-frame clones and lacks some. The sample holds several thousand clones, 55% to 70% seen once. The data were obtained in a study of CD8+ T cells in alopecia areata. About the study: It was oral tofacitinib, at 5 to 10 mg twice daily, that treated patients received.

Study outcomes and limitations: Alopecia totalis/universalis scalp especially showed more expanded CD8+ clones than normal scalp. In scalp samples, resident alphabeta T cells of normal skin are also sequenced. It was less clear whether patients shared TCRs than it was in mice, possibly because of HLA.

The receptor comes from a human donor with alopecia areata. The source material was skin, sampled at week 0. This chain connects TRBV19 to TRBJ1-4; D gene ambiguous. This CDR3 reads CASSPAMDEKLFF. DNA of the CDR3: TGTGCCAGCAGCCCAGCGATGGATGAAAAACTGTTTTTT. The full variable domain, completed using reference TRBV19 and TRBJ1-4, is DGGITQSPKYLFRKEGQNVTLSCEQNLNHDAMYWYRQDPGQGLRLIYYSQIVNDFQKGDIAEGYSVSREKKESFPLTVTSAQKNPTAFYLCASSPAMDEKLFFGSGTQLSVL.